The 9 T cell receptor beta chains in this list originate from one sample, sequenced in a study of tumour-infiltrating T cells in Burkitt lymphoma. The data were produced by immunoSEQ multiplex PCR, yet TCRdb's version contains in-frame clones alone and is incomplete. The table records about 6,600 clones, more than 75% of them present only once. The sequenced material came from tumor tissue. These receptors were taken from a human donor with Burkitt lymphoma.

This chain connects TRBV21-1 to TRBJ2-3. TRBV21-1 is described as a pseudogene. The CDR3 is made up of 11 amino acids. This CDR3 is CASGGWVTQYF. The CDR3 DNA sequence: TGTGCCAGCGGTGGGTGGGTTACGCAGTATTTT.

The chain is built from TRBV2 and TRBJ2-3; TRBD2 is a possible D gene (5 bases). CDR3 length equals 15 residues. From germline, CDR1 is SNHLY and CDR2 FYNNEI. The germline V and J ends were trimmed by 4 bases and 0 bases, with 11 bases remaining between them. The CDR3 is CASSALALSTDTQYF. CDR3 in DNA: TGTGCCAGCAGTGCATTAGCGTTGAGCACAGATACGCAGTATTTT.

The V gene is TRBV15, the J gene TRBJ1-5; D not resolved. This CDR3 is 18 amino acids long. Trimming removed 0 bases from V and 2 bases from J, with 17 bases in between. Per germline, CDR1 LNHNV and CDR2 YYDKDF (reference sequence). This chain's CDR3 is CATSRDPEWVYGNQPQHF. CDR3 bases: TGTGCCACCAGCAGAGATCCCGAATGGGTTTATGGCAATCAGCCCCAGCATTTT.

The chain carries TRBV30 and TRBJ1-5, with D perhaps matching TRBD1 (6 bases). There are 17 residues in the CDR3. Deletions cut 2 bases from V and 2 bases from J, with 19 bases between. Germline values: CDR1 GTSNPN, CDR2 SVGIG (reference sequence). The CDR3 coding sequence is TGTGCCTGGAGTCAGAGGGGAGGGGGGTTTGGCAATCAGCCCCAGCATTTT. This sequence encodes CAWSQRGGGFGNQPQHF.

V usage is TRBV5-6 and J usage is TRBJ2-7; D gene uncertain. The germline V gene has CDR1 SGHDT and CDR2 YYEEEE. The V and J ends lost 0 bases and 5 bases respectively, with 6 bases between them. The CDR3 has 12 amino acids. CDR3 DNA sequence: TGTGCCAGCAGCTTGGTAGGGAACGAGCAGTACTTC. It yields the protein CASSLVGNEQYF.

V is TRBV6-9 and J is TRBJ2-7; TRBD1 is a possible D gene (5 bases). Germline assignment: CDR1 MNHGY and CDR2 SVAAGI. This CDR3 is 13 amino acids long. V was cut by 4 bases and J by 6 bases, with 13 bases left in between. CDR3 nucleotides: TGTGCCAGCAGTTCAGGGTTGCTAGGCGAGCAGTACTTC. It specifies CASSSGLLGEQYF.

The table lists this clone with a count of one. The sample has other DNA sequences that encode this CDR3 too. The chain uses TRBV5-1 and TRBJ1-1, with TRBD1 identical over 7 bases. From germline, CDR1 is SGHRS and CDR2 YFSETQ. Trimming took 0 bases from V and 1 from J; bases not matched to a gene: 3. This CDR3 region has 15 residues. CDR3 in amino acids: CASSLVGGRNTEAFF. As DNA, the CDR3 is TGCGCCAGCAGCTTGGTAGGGGGCAGGAACACTGAAGCTTTCTTT.

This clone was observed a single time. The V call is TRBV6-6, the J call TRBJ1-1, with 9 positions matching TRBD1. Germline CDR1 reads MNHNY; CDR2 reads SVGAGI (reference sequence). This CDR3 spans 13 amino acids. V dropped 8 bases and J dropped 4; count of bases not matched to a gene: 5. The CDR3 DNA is TGTGCCAGCCCAAGACAGGGGGGCACTGAAGCTTTCTTT. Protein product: CASPRQGGTEAFF.

This chain's CDR3 is CASSPLAGLNTGELFF. CDR3 sequence (DNA): TGTGCCAGCAGCCCGCTTGCGGGCTTGAACACCGGGGAGCTGTTTTTT. This chain joins TRBV5-8 and TRBJ2-2; D perhaps matches TRBD2 (5 bases). Trimming left V 4 bases short and J 1 base short, with 14 bases between. This CDR3 contains 16 residues. The germline V gene encodes CDR1 SGHTS and CDR2 YDEGEE.